This is a list of T cell receptor beta chains from one sample in a study of T-cell reconstitution after alpha-beta-depleted transplantation in children. TCRdb re-derived calls from the PCR reads in MiXCR, one entry per CDR3 protein. The sample carries roughly 170,000 distinct CDR3 sequences, less than 8% recorded once. Sequences were derived from PBMCs from the stem cell graft donor, sampled from the stem cell graft. The receptors shown here come from a human donor who donated a stem cell graft to a child with Wiskott-Aldrich syndrome. CDR3s include the opening cysteine and the closing phenylalanine or tryptophan. D genes are given only for firm matches. The size entry is marked missing in some rows and otherwise reads once, few, many or a size class.

d_call j_call clone_size v_call cdr3_nt cdr3_aa
- TRBJ1-1 - TRBV5-1 TGCGCCAGCAGCGGCCCGGGGCAAGCTTTCTTT CASSGPGQAFF
- TRBJ2-7 many TRBV10-3 TGTGCCATCAGTAATGCAGGCCGGTCCTACGAGCAGTACTTC CAISNAGRSYEQYF
- TRBJ2-5 - TRBV30 TGTGCCTGGAGTGTATTAAAAGCAGGCCCTCAAGAGACCCAGTACTTC CAWSVLKAGPQETQYF
- TRBJ2-7 many TRBV5-1 TGCGCCAGCAGCCCCGGGACAACCTCTTCCTACGAGCAGTACTTC CASSPGTTSSYEQYF
TRBD1 TRBJ2-1 many TRBV12-3/TRBV12-4 TGTGCCAGCAAAAGGGACAGTGGGAATGAGCAGTTCTTC CASKRDSGNEQFF
- TRBJ2-7 many TRBV29-1 TGCAGCGCCCGGGAGACCTACGAGCAGTACTTC CSARETYEQYF
TRBD1 TRBJ2-5 many TRBV20-1 TGCAGTGCTAGAATGCCGGGACAGGAGTACCAAGAGACCCAGTACTTC CSARMPGQEYQETQYF
- TRBJ1-2 many TRBV6-1 TGTGCCAGCAGTCCTCTTGCAGGGTGGTATGGCTACACCTTC CASSPLAGWYGYTF
- TRBJ2-3 - TRBV11-2 TGTGCCAGCAGCCATCGGGACACCGTAGATACGCAGTATTTT CASSHRDTVDTQYF
- TRBJ2-5 - TRBV7-2 TGTGCCAGCAGCTGGGGTAGGGGACAAGAGACCCAGTACTTC CASSWGRGQETQYF
- TRBJ1-2 many TRBV6-6 TGTGCCAGCATTCTGAATCGAGGGAGCTACACCTTC CASILNRGSYTF
- TRBJ2-1 many TRBV6-1 TGTGCCAGCAGTGAGGTGGAACGGAATGAGCAGTTCTTC CASSEVERNEQFF
TRBD1 TRBJ2-7 - TRBV29-1 TGCAGCGCGATAAGACAGGGGGCCTACGAGCAGTACTTC CSAIRQGAYEQYF
- TRBJ1-1 many TRBV29-1 TGCAGCGTTAGGAAGTTCGTAACTGAAGCTTTCTTT CSVRKFVTEAFF
TRBD2 TRBJ2-1 few TRBV7-8 TGTGCCAGCAGCCCTGGGACTAGCGGCAGCTCCTACAATGAGCAGTTCTTC CASSPGTSGSSYNEQFF
- TRBJ1-1 many TRBV10-2 TGCGCCAGCAGTGGTCTTAGGGGTCGAGGCACTGAAGCTTTCTTT CASSGLRGRGTEAFF
- TRBJ1-5 many TRBV12-3/TRBV12-4 TGTGCCAGCAGTCCCCAGGAGAATCAGCCCCAGCATTTT CASSPQENQPQHF
TRBD1 TRBJ2-7 - TRBV29-1 TGCAGCGTCGCTGGACAGGGTGGTTTCTACGAGCAGTACTTC CSVAGQGGFYEQYF
TRBD2 TRBJ2-7 few TRBV10-3 TGTGCCATCAGAAATAGCGGGGGACCTTCCGGGGGGTACTTC CAIRNSGGPSGGYF
- TRBJ2-1 many TRBV12-3/TRBV12-4 TGTGCCAGCAGTCCCGGGGACCCCTCCAATGAGCAGTTCTTC CASSPGDPSNEQFF
- TRBJ2-1 few TRBV6-5 TGTGCCAGCAGTTGGCCACTCGGGAGCTCCTACAATGAGCAGTTCTTC CASSWPLGSSYNEQFF
TRBD1 TRBJ2-5 few TRBV5-1 TGCGCCAGCAGCCCACGGATAAGGACAGGGGGGCAAGAGACCCAGTACTTC CASSPRIRTGGQETQYF
- TRBJ2-6 - TRBV25-1 TGTGCCAGCAGGGGTACAGGGAACTCTGGGGCCAACGTCCTGACTTTC CASRGTGNSGANVLTF
- TRBJ2-3 many TRBV5-1 TGCGCCAGCAGCCTGAACGGTGGGAGCACAGATACGCAGTATTTT CASSLNGGSTDTQYF
TRBD2 TRBJ2-7 - TRBV5-1 TGCGCCAGCAGCTCCCTCGCCGCGGGAGAACGCGAGCAGTACTTC CASSSLAAGEREQYF
- TRBJ2-2 - TRBV5-6 TGTGCCAGCAGCTTGGTACAGGGTGACGGGGAGCTGTTTTTT CASSLVQGDGELFF
TRBD2 TRBJ2-2 many TRBV12-3/TRBV12-4 TGTGCCAGCATCCCGACCCGGGGGGCCGGGGAGCTGTTTTTT CASIPTRGAGELFF
- TRBJ2-7 - TRBV2 TGTGCCAGTGAAGAGAGGAGGGCCTACGAGCAGTACTTC CASEERRAYEQYF
- TRBJ2-2 many TRBV5-1 TGCGCCAGCAGCTTTCGACCCAGGGAAAACACCGGGGAGCTGTTTTTT CASSFRPRENTGELFF
TRBD1 TRBJ2-7 many TRBV4-2 TGTGCCAGCAGCCAAGACTTCAGGGGGATCTCCTACGAGCAGTACTTC CASSQDFRGISYEQYF
- TRBJ2-1 - TRBV27 TGTGCCAGCAGTCCATTCATTTCGAACCACAATGAGCAGTTCTTC CASSPFISNHNEQFF
- TRBJ1-1 many TRBV5-1 TGCGCCAGCAGCCAGGGGTGGACGAACGAGAACACTGAAGCTTTCTTT CASSQGWTNENTEAFF
- TRBJ2-5 many TRBV20-1 TGCAGTGCCACACCGCCGGACTACCTCGGGACCCAGTACTTC CSATPPDYLGTQYF
TRBD2 TRBJ2-7 few TRBV7-2 TGTGCCAGCAGCCCCGGTTCTAGCGGGGTTTACGAGCAGTACTTC CASSPGSSGVYEQYF
- TRBJ2-2 - TRBV6-5 TGTGCCAGCAGTTCCTTGCGGAGGGGAGGCACCGGGGAGCTGTTTTTT CASSSLRRGGTGELFF
TRBD2 TRBJ2-5 few TRBV20-1 TGCAGTGCTCGGACTAGCGGGAGGCCCCAAGAGACCCAGTACTTC CSARTSGRPQETQYF
TRBD1 TRBJ2-1 many TRBV20-1 TGCAGTGCCGCCGGGACAGGGCACAATGAGCAGTTCTTC CSAAGTGHNEQFF
TRBD2 TRBJ2-7 many TRBV30 TGTGCCTGGAGTGTATGGAGGGGACGGGAGGACTACGAGCAGTACTTC CAWSVWRGREDYEQYF
- TRBJ1-2 few TRBV29-1 TGCAGCGTTGAAGCGGCAGTTTCTAACTATGGCTACACCTTC CSVEAAVSNYGYTF
- TRBJ2-7 many TRBV12-3/TRBV12-4 TGTGCCAGCAGTTTACCCCCTCCCTACGAGCAGTACTTC CASSLPPPYEQYF
- TRBJ2-7 many TRBV6-5 TGTGCCAGCAGTTACGACCACAAGGTCTTAGCTTACGAGCAGTACTTC CASSYDHKVLAYEQYF